Following are 18 T cell receptor beta chains from one sample sequenced in a study of blood T cell repertoires in COVID-19. The protocol was immunoSEQ multiplex PCR, while the TCRdb copy is restricted to in-frame clones and leaves out a portion. The data show 250,000 to 350,000 clones, approximately 85% seen once. The sequencing sample was made of PBMCs or T cells enriched from blood (not recorded which). The receptor source for this set is a woman aged 25 to 39 who had recovered from COVID-19.

This chain joins TRBV28 and TRBJ2-1; 8 positions match TRBD1. The CDR3 spans 18 residues. CDR1 is MDHEN, CDR2 SYDVKM, per germline. The junction had 13 bases not matched to a gene; V was cut back by 6 bases and J by 0 bases. In DNA, the CDR3 is TGTGCCAGCAGAACACCGGGACAGGCTTTTCGCTCCTACAATGAGCAGTTCTTC. This sequence encodes CASRTPGQAFRSYNEQFF.

The chain joins TRBV9 to TRBJ1-3; possible D gene TRBD1, 6 bases. V dropped 0 bases and J dropped 4 bases, with 8 bases sitting between them. CDR1 is SGDLS, CDR2 YYNGEE, per germline. This CDR3 is 14 amino acids long. The CDR3 sequence is CASSVATGGNTIYF. CDR3 sequence (DNA): TGTGCCAGCAGCGTAGCTACAGGGGGAAACACCATATATTTT.

The chain combines TRBV28 with TRBJ1-1, with D tentatively TRBD1 (5 bases). Germline lookup yields CDR1 MDHEN and CDR2 SYDVKM. Deletions cut 5 bases from V and 1 base from J, with 17 bases between. The CDR3 extends over 16 amino acids. CDR3 DNA: TGTGCCAGCAGTAGCCTTGGGGGGACTTGGAACACTGAAGCTTTCTTT. Translating it yields CASSSLGGTWNTEAFF. Combining the CDR3 with reference TRBV28 and TRBJ1-1 gives the whole variable domain DVKVTQSSRYLVKRTGEKVFLECVQDMDHENMFWYRQDPGLGLRLIYFSYDVKMKEKGDIPEGYSVSREKKERFSLILESASTNQTSMYLCASSSLGGTWNTEAFFGQGTRLTVV.

The chain carries TRBV7-9 and TRBJ1-5, with D perhaps matching TRBD1 (6 bases). V was cut by 1 base and J by 1 base, with 20 bases left in between. CDR1 is SEHNR and CDR2 is FQNEAQ in the germline V gene (reference sequence). There are 19 residues in the CDR3. DNA of the CDR3: TGTGCCAGCAGCTTAGAAATCGGGACATGGACATCGAGCAATCAGCCCCAGCATTTT. It is translated as CASSLEIGTWTSSNQPQHF.

Details on this clone: Other DNA variants within this sample encode the same CDR3. The chain uses TRBV7-9 and TRBJ1-3; TRBD1 matches 8 bases. CDR1 and CDR2 (germline): SEHNR, FQNEAQ (reference sequence). This CDR3 contains 15 residues. The V and J ends lost 5 bases and 2 bases, in that order; junction bases with no gene match: 5. CDR3 protein: CASSRTGQAGNTIYF. CDR3 coding DNA: TGTGCCAGCAGCCGGACAGGGCAGGCTGGAAACACCATATATTTT.

The rearrangement joins TRBV28 to TRBJ2-4; 9 nucleotides line up with TRBD2. Germline values: CDR1 MDHEN, CDR2 SYDVKM. The CDR3 spans 15 residues. V was clipped by 6 bases and J by 6 bases; unmatched bases: 9. The CDR3 protein is CASSHRISGGNIQYF. The DNA for the CDR3 is TGTGCCAGCAGCCATCGTATTAGCGGGGGAAACATTCAGTACTTC.

The chain joins TRBV19 to TRBJ1-2; 8 bases match TRBD1. The CDR3 has 15 residues. V was pared by 5 bases and J by 4 bases, with 9 bases of the junction left unmatched. In germline, CDR1 is LNHDA, CDR2 SQIVND (reference sequence). The DNA of the CDR3 is TGTGCCAGTAGTTCGTCGACAGGGGAGGGCTATGGCTACACCTTC. Its protein product is CASSSSTGEGYGYTF.

The V and J genes are TRBV9 and TRBJ2-2; tentatively, D is TRBD1 (6 bases). V lost 0 bases and J lost 3, with 6 bases in between. This CDR3 has 14 residues. Germline CDR1 reads SGDLS; CDR2 reads YYNGEE. DNA of the CDR3: TGTGCCAGCAGCGTAGCAGGGGACACCGGGGAGCTGTTTTTT. Translation gives CASSVAGDTGELFF.

The chain joins TRBV18 to TRBJ2-7; TRBD1 matches at 12 bases. The V gene's germline CDR1 is KGHSH and CDR2 LQKENI. V lost 2 bases, J lost 7 bases, and 33 bases stayed unmatched. This CDR3 comprises 24 residues. The DNA for the CDR3 is TGTGCCAGCTCACCAAACGACTACAGGGGGCGCGTAACATTGTGGGGACAGGGGGCGCGTGAGCAGTACTTC. Residues: CASSPNDYRGRVTLWGQGAREQYF.

V usage is TRBV6-1 and J usage is TRBJ2-7; 9 positions match TRBD1. The CDR3 contains 15 residues. With 5 bases clipped from V and 4 bases from J, the junction kept 9 bases outside the gene matches. Per the germline V gene, CDR1 is MNHNS and CDR2 is SASEGT. The DNA for the CDR3 is TGTGCCAGCAGTTTGCGGGACAGGGCGTTATACGAGCAGTACTTC. Protein product: CASSLRDRALYEQYF.

V is TRBV5-6 and J is TRBJ1-4; TRBD1 matches 8 bases. The CDR3 consists of 15 residues. Germline loops: CDR1 SGHDT, CDR2 YYEEEE. V lost 4 bases, J lost 3 bases, and 5 bases stayed unmatched. The CDR3 protein is CASSDQGAANEKLFF. CDR3 DNA sequence: TGTGCCAGCAGCGATCAGGGGGCCGCTAATGAAAAACTGTTTTTT.

The chain is built from TRBV5-4 and TRBJ1-3, with D perhaps matching TRBD1 (5 bases). Germline CDR1 reads SGHNT; CDR2 reads YYREEE (reference sequence). The CDR3 is 14 amino acids. Trimming cost V 4 bases and J 3 bases, with 11 bases left between them. In DNA, the CDR3 is TGTGCCAGCAGCCCACAGGTTGATGGAAACACCATATATTTT. Translation: CASSPQVDGNTIYF.

The genes are TRBV3-1 (or the pseudogene TRBV3-2) and TRBJ2-7; TRBD1 matches 9 bases. Germline CDR1 reads LGHDT; CDR2 reads YNNKEL (reference sequence). V gave up 1 base and J gave up 3 bases; unmatched junction bases: 1. The CDR3 is 14 amino acids. The CDR3 DNA reads as TGTGCCAGCAGCCAAGGGGGACAGGGCTACGAGCAGTACTTC. It is translated as CASSQGGQGYEQYF.

In its sample, this clone was seen once. The rearrangement uses TRBV6-5 and TRBJ2-7; D possibly corresponds to TRBD1 (6 bases). Trimming stripped 8 bases from V and 1 base from J, with 15 bases between. CDR1 is MNHEY and CDR2 is SVGAGI in the germline V gene. CDR3 length: 14 residues. CDR3 in amino acids: CASVFGQSSYEQYF. For the CDR3, the DNA is TGTGCCAGCGTCTTCGGACAGAGTTCCTACGAGCAGTACTTC.

Many counts were recorded for this clone. V is TRBV3-1 (or the pseudogene TRBV3-2) and J is TRBJ2-7, with D maybe TRBD1 (6 bases). The V end was cut by 1 base, the J end by 6 bases, with 13 bases between. Germline V gives CDR1 LGHDT, CDR2 YNNKEL (reference sequence). CDR3 size: 14 residues. The CDR3 DNA follows: TGTGCCAGCAGCCAAGTGGCAGGGGAGTCCGAGCAGTACTTC. It yields the protein CASSQVAGESEQYF.

The chain employs TRBV10-3 and TRBJ1-2, with a tentative D call TRBD1 (5 bases). This CDR3 has 15 amino acids. Germline V gene data show CDR1 as ENHRY and CDR2 as SYGVKD. Between the trimmed V and J ends, which lost 8 bases and 7 bases, there was a span of 23 bases. The CDR3 nucleotides are TGTGCCATCGCGGGACCCCCGGCTATGGGTAGTGGCTACACCTTC. Translated: CAIAGPPAMGSGYTF.

The genes are TRBV7-9 and TRBJ1-5; D is perhaps TRBD1 (5 bases). The CDR3 runs to 13 residues. V dropped 2 bases and J dropped 9 bases, with 11 bases sitting between them. Per the germline V gene, CDR1 is SEHNR and CDR2 is FQNEAQ (reference sequence). The CDR3 here is CASSLRGDAPQHF. DNA for the CDR3: TGTGCCAGCAGCTTACGCGGGGACGCGCCCCAGCATTTT.

This sequence joins TRBV19 and TRBJ1-5; the D gene is possibly TRBD1 (6 bases). V shed 3 bases and J shed 9 bases, with 18 bases lying between them. The V gene's germline CDR1 is LNHDA and CDR2 SQIVND (reference sequence). The CDR3 loop spans 15 amino acids. The chain's CDR3 is CASSIPWGGGMPQHF. The CDR3 DNA reads TGTGCCAGTAGTATCCCTTGGGGAGGGGGAATGCCCCAGCATTTT.